These T cell receptor beta chains were read from a single sample in a study of shared clonotypes between healthy human individuals. TCRdb's copy holds only in-frame clones and misses some; the assay was immunoSEQ multiplex PCR. The data hold about 1.5 million clones, with 95% to 99% observed a single time. The sample taken for sequencing was naive CD4+ T cells sorted from blood. These receptors were obtained from a man aged 25-40 years in good health. Both conserved end residues are part of each CDR3. The order of the fields is V gene, J gene, clone size, D gene, CDR3 DNA, CDR3 protein. A D gene is named only where the DNA matches it firmly. Clone size is not always given. Where it is, it says once, few, many or a class for expanded clones.

V gene: TRBV14; J gene: TRBJ2-5; clone size: NA; D gene: NA; CDR3 DNA: TGTGCCAGCAGCCAAGAACCACAGGGAGCTCGTGAGACCCAGTACTTC; CDR3 protein: CASSQEPQGARETQYF
V gene: TRBV29-1; J gene: TRBJ2-2; clone size: NA; D gene: NA; CDR3 DNA: TGCAGCGTCCTCGGGCGGGGTAGCAACACCGGGGAGCTGTTTTTT; CDR3 protein: CSVLGRGSNTGELFF
V gene: TRBV29-1; J gene: TRBJ2-5; clone size: once; D gene: NA; CDR3 DNA: TGCAGCGTTCTCCAGGGGTACCAAGAGACCCAGTACTTC; CDR3 protein: CSVLQGYQETQYF
V gene: TRBV30; J gene: TRBJ1-4; clone size: NA; D gene: NA; CDR3 DNA: TGTGCCTGGAGTAAGACAGTCCGGATTGAAAAACTGTTTTTT; CDR3 protein: CAWSKTVRIEKLFF
V gene: TRBV4-3; J gene: TRBJ1-1; clone size: once; D gene: TRBD1; CDR3 DNA: TGCGCCAGCAGCCAAACTACAGGGGTGAGCACTGAAGCTTTCTTT; CDR3 protein: CASSQTTGVSTEAFF
V gene: TRBV6-4; J gene: TRBJ2-7; clone size: NA; D gene: NA; CDR3 DNA: TGTGCCAGCAGTGAAGCGTTTGGGTCCTACGAGCAGTACTTC; CDR3 protein: CASSEAFGSYEQYF
V gene: TRBV5-5; J gene: TRBJ1-1; clone size: NA; D gene: NA; CDR3 DNA: TGTGCCAGCAGCTTGGTCTTTTCGTACACTGAAGCTTTCTTT; CDR3 protein: CASSLVFSYTEAFF
V gene: TRBV18; J gene: TRBJ1-1; clone size: NA; D gene: NA; CDR3 DNA: TGTGCCAGCTCACCCGCCCTTGGGGGAATAAACACTGAAGCTTTCTTT; CDR3 protein: CASSPALGGINTEAFF
V gene: TRBV19; J gene: TRBJ1-1; clone size: NA; D gene: NA; CDR3 DNA: TGTGCCAGCTTCCCCTCCACTCCGGGGGCCAACACTGAAGCTTTCTTT; CDR3 protein: CASFPSTPGANTEAFF
V gene: TRBV5-1; J gene: TRBJ1-1; clone size: NA; D gene: TRBD1; CDR3 DNA: TGCGCCAGTAGCGGCGGGACAGGGGGCACTGAAGCTTTCTTT; CDR3 protein: CASSGGTGGTEAFF
V gene: TRBV6-5; J gene: TRBJ1-5; clone size: NA; D gene: NA; CDR3 DNA: TGTGCCAGCAGTTCGCACGGAGGCAATCAGCCCCAGCATTTT; CDR3 protein: CASSSHGGNQPQHF
V gene: TRBV11-2; J gene: TRBJ2-2; clone size: NA; D gene: NA; CDR3 DNA: TGTGCCAGCAGCTTATCAGGGTCTAACCCCGGGGAGCTGTTTTTT; CDR3 protein: CASSLSGSNPGELFF
V gene: TRBV9; J gene: TRBJ1-3; clone size: NA; D gene: NA; CDR3 DNA: TGTGCCAGCAGCGTAGACAGGGAGAACACCATATATTTT; CDR3 protein: CASSVDRENTIYF
V gene: TRBV10-1; J gene: TRBJ2-7; clone size: NA; D gene: TRBD2; CDR3 DNA: TGCGCCAGCAGTGAATCCAGCGGGAGTTACGACGAGCAGTACTTC; CDR3 protein: CASSESSGSYDEQYF
V gene: TRBV5-1; J gene: TRBJ2-7; clone size: NA; D gene: NA; CDR3 DNA: TGCGCCAGCAGCTTGGCCGGGAACACGTACGAGCAGTACTTC; CDR3 protein: CASSLAGNTYEQYF